This T cell receptor (beta chain) emerged from a study of shared clonotypes between healthy human individuals. This clone has a single count. As yet, its antigen is unknown. CDR1 and CDR2 from the germline V gene are SGHDT and YYEEEE. V lost 3 bases, J lost 2 bases, and 20 bases lay in between. The CDR3 covers 17 residues. Findings of the study overall: Even with large depth, rarefaction showed that sorted-subset sequencing was incomplete.

Generated by immunoSEQ multiplex PCR, the TCRdb table keeps only in-frame clones and is missing some. This sample yields a few million clones, of which 80% to 95% are seen a single time; 0.39% belongs to the top ten. Sequences were obtained from naive CD4+ T cells from PBMCs. Subset: CD45RA+ positively selected. The origin of this receptor is a man younger than 30 in good health. Some clones in this sample may be carry-over from other donors' samples. The V call is TRBV5-6, the J call TRBJ1-2, with a weak D call TRBD1 (6 bases). CDR3 nucleotides: TGTGCCAGCAGCTACGGTTTCCTGGACAGCCGCAACTATGGCTACACCTTC. Its protein is CASSYGFLDSRNYGYTF.